This record looks at one TCR beta chain sequence and its context. Antigen: not known. The sample comes from a study of PD-1 blockade in classical Hodgkin lymphoma. Study outcomes and limitations: Patients excluded were those beginning nivolumab under 1 year after ASCT. Newly diagnosed patients reportedly trailed healthy donors in baseline TCR diversity. Possibly reflecting disease activity or prior therapy, repertoire differences have causes that remain undefined. Similar baseline diversity was found in complete responders and newly diagnosed patients.

This CDR3 has 13 amino acids. The V end lost 4 bases, the J end lost 6 bases, and 12 bases lay between the germline ends. Looked up from germline, CDR1 is SGHNT and CDR2 is YYREEE (reference sequence). Assay used: immunoSEQ multiplex PCR; TCRdb lists only in-frame clones, some missing. The table records 10,000 to 15,000 clones, over 75% of them present only once. Each and every patient relapsed after autologous stem cell transplantation, and patients got differing brentuximab vedotin exposure. This TCR was sampled from a human donor with classical Hodgkin lymphoma. The chain combines TRBV5-4 with TRBJ2-3; tentative D call: TRBD2 (6 bases). The sample here was peripheral blood mononuclear cells (PBMCs), taken at baseline. CDR3 residues: CASSLSGGDTQYF. The CDR3, as DNA: TGTGCCAGCAGCCTCTCTGGGGGGGATACGCAGTATTTT.